This T cell receptor beta chain was identified during a study of radiotherapy plus CTLA-4 blockade in lung cancer. Study-level information: Objective responses occurred in 15% to 20% of patients; 25% to 35% had disease control.

Germline V gene data show CDR1 as MGHDK and CDR2 as SYGVNS. V lost 6 bases, J lost 3 bases, and 22 bases lay in between. The CDR3 is 17 residues long. Only in-frame clones appear in the TCRdb table, and some are missing; sequencing was by immunoSEQ multiplex PCR. The sample carries approximately 82,000 clones, over 75% recorded once. Regarding the study as a whole: Radiotherapy plus ipilimumab was followed by expansion in blood of tumor-derived TCR clones.

With respect to this clone: The antigen is not known.

Chemo-refractory metastatic non-small-cell lung cancer patients were treated with focal radiation plus CTLA-4 blockade with ipilimumab. This clonotype was obtained from a human donor with non-small cell lung cancer that progressed on radiotherapy plus ipilimumab. The chain has TRBV25-1 and TRBJ2-3, with a weak D call TRBD2 (5 bases). The sequencing used peripheral blood, collected from a patient treated with radiotherapy plus ipilimumab. CDR3: CASRVNIGESGTDTQYF. DNA for the CDR3: TGTGCCAGCAGGGTAAATATTGGGGAATCGGGGACAGATACGCAGTATTTT.